One and the same sample provided the 22 T cell receptor beta chains below, sequenced in a study of blood T cell repertoires in COVID-19. Produced via immunoSEQ multiplex PCR; TCRdb's table is partial and in-frame only. The repertoire holds 160,000 or so clones, with 90% to 95% as singletons. What was sequenced was peripheral blood. These receptors all come from a woman aged 55-69 years with COVID-19, enrolled during active disease.

V and J are TRBV14 and TRBJ2-1; TRBD1 is a possible D gene (8 bases). This CDR3 is 13 amino acids long. The germline V gene encodes CDR1 SGHDN and CDR2 FVKESK. The V end was cut by 7 bases, the J end by 6 bases, with 13 bases between. CDR3 sequence (DNA): TGTGCCAGCACGACAGGGGAGGGCAATGAGCAGTTCTTC. It is translated as CASTTGEGNEQFF.

V gene TRBV19 combines with J gene TRBJ1-6, with D tentatively TRBD1 (6 bases). Germline CDR1 and CDR2: LNHDA and SQIVND (reference sequence). V gave up 5 bases and J gave up 7 bases, with 15 bases separating them. The CDR3 has 15 residues. This CDR3 reads CASSLGTLLNSPLHF. The CDR3, as DNA: TGTGCCAGTAGTTTGGGGACACTGCTAAATTCACCCCTCCACTTT.

This chain links TRBV21-1 with TRBJ1-2; the table calls TRBD1, which could not be checked here. TRBV21-1 is given as a pseudogene. The CDR3 spans 14 residues. The CDR3 spells CASSSGQGLDGYTF. DNA of the CDR3: TGTGCCAGCAGTAGCGGACAGGGGCTGGATGGCTACACCTTC.

This chain uses TRBV7-9 with TRBJ1-5; tentatively, D is TRBD1 (5 bases). Germline V gives CDR1 SEHNR, CDR2 FQNEAQ (reference sequence). With 0 bases removed from V and 3 bases from J, the gap between germline ends came to 6 bases. This CDR3 contains 14 residues. CDR3 DNA: TGTGCCAGCAGCTTAGCAGGGGACAATCAGCCCCAGCATTTT. Its translation is CASSLAGDNQPQHF. The full variable domain, completed using reference TRBV7-9 and TRBJ1-5, is DTGVSQNPRHKITKRGQNVTFRCDPISEHNRLYWYRQTLGQGPEFLTYFQNEAQLEKSRLLSDRFSAERPKGSFSTLEIQRTEQGDSAMYLCASSLAGDNQPQHFGDGTRLSIL.

The chain has TRBV4-1 and TRBJ2-3; D possibly corresponds to TRBD2 (5 bases). V was clipped by 1 base and J by 0 bases, with 11 bases between them. This CDR3 is built from 16 residues. In germline, CDR1 is MGHRA, CDR2 YSYEKL. CDR3 in amino acids: CASSQVFGVSTDTQYF. CDR3 coding DNA: TGCGCCAGCAGCCAAGTATTCGGGGTTAGCACAGATACGCAGTATTTT.

This clone came up once. The V and J genes are TRBV7-8 and TRBJ1-2; a possible D gene is TRBD1 (6 bases). The CDR3 contains 13 residues. Germline V gene lookup returns CDR1 SGHVS and CDR2 FQNEAQ. V lost 6 bases to trimming and J lost 7 bases, with 15 bases between them. CDR3 DNA: TGTGCCAGCAGAGAAGGCGGGGGGCTTGGCTACACCTTC. This sequence encodes CASREGGGLGYTF.

This sequence joins TRBV5-6 and TRBJ1-1; no reliable D call. The germline V gene has CDR1 SGHDT and CDR2 YYEEEE. The V end lost 0 bases, the J end lost 11 bases, and 11 bases lay between the germline ends. This CDR3 has 12 residues. CDR3 sequence: CASSLGLGEAFF. The CDR3 coding sequence is TGTGCCAGCAGCTTGGGTTTGGGAGAGGCTTTCTTT. Based on the CDR3 plus reference TRBV5-6 and TRBJ1-1, the full variable domain is DAGVTQSPTHLIKTRGQQVTLRCSPKSGHDTVSWYQQALGQGPQFIFQYYEEEERQRGNFPDRFSGHQFPNYSSELNVNALLLGDSALYLCASSLGLGEAFFGQGTRLTVV.

The V and J genes are TRBV18 and TRBJ1-4; maybe TRBD1 (6 bases). The CDR3 is 16 residues long. Germline CDR1 KGHSH, CDR2 LQKENI. The V end was cut by 3 bases, the J end by 4 bases, with 15 bases between. CDR3 sequence: CASSPVDRPGNEKLFF. CDR3 coding DNA: TGTGCCAGCTCACCTGTAGACAGGCCCGGTAATGAAAAACTGTTTTTT. Drawing the rest from reference TRBV18 and TRBJ1-4, the complete variable domain is NAGVMQNPRHLVRRRGQEARLRCSPMKGHSHVYWYRQLPEEGLKFMVYLQKENIIDESGMPKERFSAEFPKEGPSILRIQQVVRGDSAAYFCASSPVDRPGNEKLFFGSGTQLSVL.

The chain couples TRBV5-1 to TRBJ1-1, with TRBD1 matching 8 bases. The length of the CDR3 is 15 residues. Germline CDR1 reads SGHRS; CDR2 reads YFSETQ. J lost 4 bases, V lost 4 bases, and 9 bases had no gene match. CDR3 loop: CASSHRTGRGTEAFF. CDR3 sequence (DNA): TGCGCCAGCAGCCACCGGACAGGGCGCGGCACTGAAGCTTTCTTT.

The V gene is TRBV30, the J gene TRBJ2-1; tentative D call: TRBD1 (6 bases). The CDR3 is 16 residues long. The V gene lost 1 base and the J gene lost 0 bases, with 13 bases spanning the gap. CDR1 is GTSNPN, CDR2 SVGIG, per germline (reference sequence). The CDR3 protein is CAWSEGGINSYNEQFF. In nucleotides, the CDR3 is TGTGCCTGGAGTGAAGGGGGAATTAACTCCTACAATGAGCAGTTCTTC.

The chain links TRBV4-1 to TRBJ1-2, with 7 bases matching TRBD1. Trimming removed 1 base from V and 8 bases from J; junction bases left unmatched: 7. There are 14 residues in the CDR3. CDR1 and CDR2 (germline): MGHRA, YSYEKL. CDR3 nucleotide sequence: TGCGCCAGCAGCCAAGCGTCAGGGGGAAAGGGCTACACCTTC. Its translation is CASSQASGGKGYTF.

For the CDR3, the DNA is TGTGCCAGCAGCGGCCGACAGGGATCTGGGCTCTACGAGCAGTACTTC. Translation: CASSGRQGSGLYEQYF. This chain links TRBV5-6 with TRBJ2-7; 7 nucleotides align to TRBD1. Germline lookup yields CDR1 SGHDT and CDR2 YYEEEE. After removal of 4 bases from V and 3 bases from J, the junction contained 13 bases not matched to a gene. The CDR3 sequence is 16 residues long.

This chain connects TRBV7-9 to TRBJ2-1, with TRBD1 as a possible D gene (6 bases). Germline lookup yields CDR1 SEHNR and CDR2 FQNEAQ (reference sequence). V was trimmed by 3 bases and J by 6 bases, leaving 15 bases between them. CDR3 length: 15 residues. The CDR3 DNA reads TGTGCCAGCAGCTTCCCTAGGGGGTTGGGCAATGAGCAGTTCTTC. Amino acids: CASSFPRGLGNEQFF.

CDR3 in amino acids: CASSQGQTEAFF. CDR3 bases: TGTGCCAGCAGCCAGGGACAGACTGAAGCTTTCTTT. The rearrangement uses TRBV3-1 (or the pseudogene TRBV3-2) and TRBJ1-1; TRBD1 agrees at 7 bases. The CDR3 has 12 amino acids. Germline V lookup: CDR1 LGHDT, CDR2 YNNKEL (reference sequence). J was trimmed by 5 bases and V by 3 bases; bases with no gene match: 0.

The chain joins TRBV6-2 or TRBV6-3 to TRBJ1-1, with 10 nucleotides matching TRBD1. V trimming: 5 bases; J trimming: 5 bases; junction bases outside the gene matches: 8. The V gene's germline CDR1 is MNHEY and CDR2 SVGEGT. This CDR3 contains 15 residues. In DNA, the CDR3 is TGTGCCAGCAGTCTCATGACAGGGGGCTTAACTGAAGCTTTCTTT. This sequence encodes CASSLMTGGLTEAFF.

The chain carries TRBV5-6 and TRBJ1-2; 10 bases line up with TRBD1. The CDR3 contains 14 residues. V lost 0 bases, J lost 7 bases, and 3 bases stayed unmatched. Looked up from germline, CDR1 is SGHDT and CDR2 is YYEEEE. CDR3 sequence reads: CASSLAGTGAGYTF. CDR3 bases: TGTGCCAGCAGCTTGGCCGGGACAGGGGCTGGCTACACCTTC.

V gene TRBV5-6 combines with J gene TRBJ1-5; 7 positions agree with TRBD1. V lost 4 bases and J lost 4; bases outside the gene matches: 14. CDR3 length: 17 amino acids. Germline CDR1 and CDR2: SGHDT and YYEEEE. The chain's CDR3 is CASSTRPRTGLNQPQHF. CDR3 in DNA: TGTGCCAGCAGCACCAGACCCCGGACAGGCCTTAATCAGCCCCAGCATTTT.

The chain's CDR3 is CASKPLGGNTEAFF. For the CDR3, the DNA is TGTGCCAGCAAACCCTTAGGGGGGAACACTGAAGCTTTCTTT. The chain recombines TRBV7-2 with TRBJ1-1; the D gene is possibly TRBD1 (6 bases). Germline V gene data show CDR1 as SGHTA and CDR2 as FQGNSA. The germline V and J ends were trimmed by 7 bases and 1 base, with 13 bases remaining between them. There are 14 residues in the CDR3.

The CDR3 reads CASSPVRALAGELFF. The DNA of the CDR3 is TGTGCCAGCTCACCAGTGAGGGCCCTGGCAGGGGAGCTGTTTTTT. The V gene is TRBV18, the J gene TRBJ2-2; a possible D gene is TRBD2 (5 bases). V was clipped by 2 bases and J by 8 bases, with 15 bases between them. Germline V gives CDR1 KGHSH, CDR2 LQKENI. This CDR3 is 15 amino acids long.

The chain uses TRBV6-2 or TRBV6-3 and TRBJ2-1; 13 bases map to TRBD2. Germline loops: CDR1 MNHEY, CDR2 SVGEGT. This CDR3 spans 15 amino acids. J lost 8 bases, V lost 5 bases, and 6 bases had no gene match. CDR3 sequence: CASSALAGGHDEQFF. Written as DNA, the CDR3 is TGTGCCAGCAGTGCACTAGCGGGGGGGCACGATGAGCAGTTCTTC.

The chain combines TRBV3-1 (or the pseudogene TRBV3-2) with TRBJ1-6; tentatively, D is TRBD1 (5 bases). The CDR3 runs 18 residues. The V and J ends lost 0 bases and 6 bases respectively, with 18 bases between them. Per germline, CDR1 LGHDT and CDR2 YNNKEL (reference sequence). CDR3 loop: CASSQEALIWGGNSPLHF. CDR3 sequence (DNA): TGTGCCAGCAGCCAAGAAGCCTTAATTTGGGGGGGTAATTCACCCCTCCACTTT.

CDR3 loop: CASSLGPAGRSRETQYF. DNA for the CDR3: TGTGCCAGCAGTTTGGGTCCCGCAGGGAGGTCCCGCGAGACCCAGTACTTC. The V call is TRBV11-3, the J call TRBJ2-5; D perhaps matches TRBD2 (6 bases). The CDR3 extends over 17 amino acids. Trimming stripped 6 bases from V and 5 bases from J, with 25 bases between. Germline CDR1 is SGHNT and CDR2 is YENEEA.